Described below is a single T cell receptor (beta chain) sequence and its context. It has no known antigen specificity. Base qualities are not recorded, but no much larger clone differs from it by a single base. The CDR3 goes from the cysteine to the phenylalanine over 15 residues. Only CDR3 DNA remains: 45 bases, in frame from the first base. The V end gives up 4 bases and the J end 5 bases, leaving 9 bases in the junction not matched to a gene. CDR1 and CDR2, per the germline V gene, are SGHRS and YFSETQ. The collaborating institutions used their own protocols to collect whole blood in K2EDTA tubes. For TCRbeta analysis, collaborator samples were shipped as frozen whole blood, as isolated PBMCs, or as DNA extracted from either sample type. The immunoSEQ Assay, a bias-controlled multiplex PCR, was used to amplify TCRbeta CDR3 regions from genomic DNA. On the authors' methods: The number of nucleated cells in each sample was estimated from the amplification of reference gene primers within the assay. To quantify the absolute abundance of each unique TCRbeta CDR3 rearrangement, sequence reads were collapsed and filtered. For each sample, productive Simpson clonality was calculated as the square root of Simpson's diversity index over productive rearrangements. As stored in TCRdb, this immuneACCESS dataset retains in-frame rearrangements with V and J assigned. A fraction of the clones does not appear; measured against another copy, unresolved V genes explain less than half of the discrepancy, and the remainder lacks a known reason. The DNA was the basis for D and trimming; V, J and clone size are from that table. In this sample the table shows approximately 280,000 clones, approximately 85% of which occur a single time. Together, the top ten hold around 5.5% of the sample.

The entry originates in a study of blood T cell repertoires in COVID-19 (dated by TCRdb to about 2020). Turning to the overall study: Collaborator samples came from the United States, Italy and Spain and covered acute and convalescent phases of COVID-19. The material from the prospective study consisted of cDNA or gDNA derived from T cells, B-cell-depleted T cells, or PBMCs. Deeply sampled blood TCRbeta repertoires from subjects exposed to, actively infected with, or recovered from COVID-19 were included in the dataset. The repertoires were released in a freely available public database intended as a resource for research on the immune response to SARS-CoV-2. The samples were drawn from two sources: the first 160 participants of the ongoing ImmuneRACE study, and over 1,000 subjects contributed by 6 global collaborators. Nearly every sample came with metadata listing a de-identified subject ID, COVID-19 status, age in years and sex. Where available, HLA class I and class II types were obtained from metadata supplied by the sample provider rather than from assay-based typing.

The research as a whole found: The quantity of clinical and demographic metadata differed by source and by participant and was supplied without curation.

The specimen was peripheral blood. This sequence originates from a man aged 50 or older with active or convalescent COVID-19. The rearranged chain carries TRBV5-1 and TRBJ2-7, with 10 bases in between that match TRBD2. The DNA sequence is as follows: TGCGCCAGCAGCCCTGAAGCGGGAGGGTGGGACGAGCAGTACTTC. This yields the protein CASSPEAGGWDEQYF.